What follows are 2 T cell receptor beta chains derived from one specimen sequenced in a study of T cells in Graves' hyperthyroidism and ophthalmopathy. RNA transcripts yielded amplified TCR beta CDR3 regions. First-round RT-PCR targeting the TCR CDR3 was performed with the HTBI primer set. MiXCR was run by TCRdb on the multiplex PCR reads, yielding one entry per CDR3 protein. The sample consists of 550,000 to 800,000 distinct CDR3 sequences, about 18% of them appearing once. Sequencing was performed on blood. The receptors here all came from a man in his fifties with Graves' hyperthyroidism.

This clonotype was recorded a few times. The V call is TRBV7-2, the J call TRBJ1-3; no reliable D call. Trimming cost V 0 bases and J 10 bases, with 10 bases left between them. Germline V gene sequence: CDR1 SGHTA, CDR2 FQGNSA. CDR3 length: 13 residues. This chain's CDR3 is CASSLATEGTIYF. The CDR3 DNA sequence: TGTGCCAGCAGCTTAGCAACGGAAGGGACCATATATTTT.

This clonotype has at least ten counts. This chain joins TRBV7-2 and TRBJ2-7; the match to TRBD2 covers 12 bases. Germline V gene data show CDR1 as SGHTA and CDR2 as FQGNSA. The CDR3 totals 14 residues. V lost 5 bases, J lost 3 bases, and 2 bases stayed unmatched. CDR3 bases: TGTGCCAGCAGCCGGGGACTAGCGGGCTACGAGCAGTACTTC. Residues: CASSRGLAGYEQYF.